The sequence of this T cell receptor beta chain was determined in a study of T-cell reconstitution after alpha-beta-depleted transplantation in children. V shed 5 bases, J shed 2 bases, and the junction held 8 bases outside the gene matches. The CDR3 is 15 amino acids. CDR1 and CDR2 from the germline V gene are SGHTA and FQGNSA. Preparation of the TCRbeta library used unique molecular identifiers. TCRdb passed the PCR reads through MiXCR, listing each CDR3 protein once. The sample includes over 550,000 distinct CDR3 sequences, roughly a tenth of them seen just once. The clonotype originates from a human donor who donated a stem cell graft to a child with acute myeloid leukemia. Specimen: PBMCs from the stem cell graft donor, collected from the stem cell graft. The gene calls are TRBV7-2 and TRBJ2-7; TRBD2 agrees at 8 bases. The CDR3 coding sequence is TGTGCCAGCAGCCTCGGACTAGCCTCCCCCTACGAGCAGTACTTC. It translates to CASSLGLASPYEQYF.